This TCR beta chain originates from a study of blood T cell repertoires in COVID-19. Across the whole study: Sample material is recorded as cDNA or gDNA derived from T cells, B-cell-depleted T cells, or PBMCs.

Sequenced by immunoSEQ multiplex PCR; TCRdb stores in-frame clones only, minus some. The table records about 300,000 clones, roughly 89% of them present only once. The CDR3 runs to 11 residues. Between the trimmed V and J ends, which lost 3 bases and 9 bases, there was a span of 7 bases. Germline lookup yields CDR1 SGHRS and CDR2 YFSETQ. The genes are TRBV5-1 and TRBJ2-1; D gene ambiguous. Sequencing was done on a sample of peripheral blood. The clonotype was recovered from a woman aged 25 to 39 with COVID-19, enrolled during active disease. The CDR3 sequence is CASSSSLEQFF. The CDR3 DNA reads TGCGCCAGCAGCTCGTCCCTTGAGCAGTTCTTC.